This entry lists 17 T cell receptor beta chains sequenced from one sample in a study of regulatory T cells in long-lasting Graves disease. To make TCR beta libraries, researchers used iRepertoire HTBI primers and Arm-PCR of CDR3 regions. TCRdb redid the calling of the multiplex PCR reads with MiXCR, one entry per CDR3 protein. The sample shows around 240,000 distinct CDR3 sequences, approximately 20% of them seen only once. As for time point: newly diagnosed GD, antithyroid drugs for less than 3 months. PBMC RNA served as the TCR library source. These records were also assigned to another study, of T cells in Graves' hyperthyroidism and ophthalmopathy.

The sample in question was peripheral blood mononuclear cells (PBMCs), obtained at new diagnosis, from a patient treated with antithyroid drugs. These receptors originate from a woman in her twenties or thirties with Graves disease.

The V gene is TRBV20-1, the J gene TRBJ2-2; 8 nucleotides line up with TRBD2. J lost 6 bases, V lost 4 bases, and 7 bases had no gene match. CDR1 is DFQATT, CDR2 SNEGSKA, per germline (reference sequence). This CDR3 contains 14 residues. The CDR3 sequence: CSATGSGSAGELFF. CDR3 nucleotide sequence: TGCAGTGCTACGGGGAGCGGGAGCGCCGGGGAGCTGTTTTTT.

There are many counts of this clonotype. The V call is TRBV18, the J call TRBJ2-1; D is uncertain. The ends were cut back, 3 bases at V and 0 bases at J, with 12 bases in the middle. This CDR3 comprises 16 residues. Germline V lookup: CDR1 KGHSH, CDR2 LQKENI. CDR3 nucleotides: TGTGCCAGCTCACCCTTCGACCGGAGCTCCTACAATGAGCAGTTCTTC. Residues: CASSPFDRSSYNEQFF.

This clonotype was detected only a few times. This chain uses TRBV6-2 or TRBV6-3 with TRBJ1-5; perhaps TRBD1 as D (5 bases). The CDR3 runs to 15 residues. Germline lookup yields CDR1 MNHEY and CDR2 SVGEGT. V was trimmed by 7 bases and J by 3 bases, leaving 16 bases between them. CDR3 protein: CASTPGPRFNQPQHF. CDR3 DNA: TGTGCCAGCACCCCGGGACCCCGTTTCAATCAGCCCCAGCATTTT.

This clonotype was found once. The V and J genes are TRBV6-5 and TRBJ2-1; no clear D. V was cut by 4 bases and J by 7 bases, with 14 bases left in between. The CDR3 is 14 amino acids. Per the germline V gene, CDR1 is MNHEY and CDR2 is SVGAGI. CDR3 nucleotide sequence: TGTGCCAGCAGTTCTCTCTGGTCGGTAAATGAGCAGTTCTTC. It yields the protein CASSSLWSVNEQFF.

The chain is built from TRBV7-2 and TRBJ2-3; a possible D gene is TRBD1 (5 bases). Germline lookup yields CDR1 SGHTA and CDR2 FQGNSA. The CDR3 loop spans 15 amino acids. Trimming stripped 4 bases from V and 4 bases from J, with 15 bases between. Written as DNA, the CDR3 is TGTGCCAGCAGCTCATCTGGGGCGGATGCAGATACGCAGTATTTT. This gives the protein CASSSSGADADTQYF. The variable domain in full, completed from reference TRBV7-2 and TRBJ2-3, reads GAGVSQSPSNKVTEKGKDVELRCDPISGHTALYWYRQSLGQGLEFLIYFQGNSAPDKSGLPSDRFSAERTGGSVSTLTIQRTQQEDSAVYLCASSSSGADADTQYFGPGTRLTVL.

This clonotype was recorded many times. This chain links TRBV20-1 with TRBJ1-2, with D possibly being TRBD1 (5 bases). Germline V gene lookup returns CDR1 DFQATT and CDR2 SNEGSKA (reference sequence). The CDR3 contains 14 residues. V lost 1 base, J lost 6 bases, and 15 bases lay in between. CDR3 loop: CSARAAQGLDGYTF. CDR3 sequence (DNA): TGCAGTGCTAGAGCAGCTCAGGGACTGGATGGCTACACCTTC.

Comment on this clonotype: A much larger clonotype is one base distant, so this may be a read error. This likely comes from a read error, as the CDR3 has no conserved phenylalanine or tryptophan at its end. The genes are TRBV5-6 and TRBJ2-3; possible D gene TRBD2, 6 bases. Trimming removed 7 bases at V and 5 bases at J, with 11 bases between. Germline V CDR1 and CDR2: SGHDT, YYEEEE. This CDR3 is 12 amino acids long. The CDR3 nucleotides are TGTGCCAGCTCCTCCGGGAGAGATACGCAGTATCTT. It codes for CASSSGRDTQYL.

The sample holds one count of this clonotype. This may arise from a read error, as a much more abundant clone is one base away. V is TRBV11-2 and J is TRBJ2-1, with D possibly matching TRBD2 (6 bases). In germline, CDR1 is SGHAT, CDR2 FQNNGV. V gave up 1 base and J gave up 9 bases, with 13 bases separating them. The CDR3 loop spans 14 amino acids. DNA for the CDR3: TGTGCCAGCAGCTTAGGTCGGGAGTTAGGTGAGCAGTTCTTC. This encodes CASSLGRELGEQFF.

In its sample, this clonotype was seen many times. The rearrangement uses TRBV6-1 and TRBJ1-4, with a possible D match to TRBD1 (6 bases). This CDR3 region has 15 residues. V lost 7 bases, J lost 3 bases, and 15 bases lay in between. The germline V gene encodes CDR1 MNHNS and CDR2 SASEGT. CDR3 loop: CASTTGWLANEKLFF. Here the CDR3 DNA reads TGTGCCAGCACCACAGGGTGGTTAGCTAATGAAAAACTGTTTTTT.

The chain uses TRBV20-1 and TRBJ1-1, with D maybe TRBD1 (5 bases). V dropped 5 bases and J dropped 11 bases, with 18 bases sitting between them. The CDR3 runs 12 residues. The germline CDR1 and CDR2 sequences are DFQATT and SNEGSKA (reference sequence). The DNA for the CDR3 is TGCAGTGCTCTCCCGGGGGACGTTCGGGCTTTCTTT. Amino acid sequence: CSALPGDVRAFF.

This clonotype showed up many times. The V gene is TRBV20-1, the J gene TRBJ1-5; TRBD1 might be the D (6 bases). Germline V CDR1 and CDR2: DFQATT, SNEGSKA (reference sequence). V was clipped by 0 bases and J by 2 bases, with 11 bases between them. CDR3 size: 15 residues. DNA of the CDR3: TGCAGTGCTAGAGAAGGGGAGGGGGGCAATCAGCCCCAGCATTTT. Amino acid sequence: CSAREGEGGNQPQHF.

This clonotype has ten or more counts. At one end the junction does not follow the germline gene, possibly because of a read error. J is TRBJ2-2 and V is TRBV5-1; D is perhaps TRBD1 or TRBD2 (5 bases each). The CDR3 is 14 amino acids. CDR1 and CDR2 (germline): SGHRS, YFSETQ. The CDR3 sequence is CASSWDRDTGELFF. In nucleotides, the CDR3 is TGTGCCAGCAGCTGGGACCGAGACACCGGGGAGCTGTTTTTT.

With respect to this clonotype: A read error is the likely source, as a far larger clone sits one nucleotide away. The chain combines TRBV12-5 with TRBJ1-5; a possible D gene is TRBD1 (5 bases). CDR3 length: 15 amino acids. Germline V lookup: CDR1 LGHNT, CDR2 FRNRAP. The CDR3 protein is CACSTGFSSNQPQHF. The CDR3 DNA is TGTGCCTGCAGTACAGGTTTCTCTAGCAATCAGCCCCAGCATTTT. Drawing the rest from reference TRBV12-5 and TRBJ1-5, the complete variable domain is DARVTQTPRHKVTEMGQEVTMRCQPILGHNTVFWYRQTMMQGLELLAYFRNRAPLDDSGMPKDRFSAEMPDATLATLKIQPSEPRDSAVYFCACSTGFSSNQPQHFGDGTRLSIL.

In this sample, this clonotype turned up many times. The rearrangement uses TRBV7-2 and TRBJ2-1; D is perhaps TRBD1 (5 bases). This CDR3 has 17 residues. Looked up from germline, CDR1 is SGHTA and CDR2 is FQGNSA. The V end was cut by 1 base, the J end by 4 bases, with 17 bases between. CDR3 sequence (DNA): TGTGCCAGCAGCTTAGTTTCTAGGGGCAGGGCTTACAATGAGCAGTTCTTC. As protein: CASSLVSRGRAYNEQFF.

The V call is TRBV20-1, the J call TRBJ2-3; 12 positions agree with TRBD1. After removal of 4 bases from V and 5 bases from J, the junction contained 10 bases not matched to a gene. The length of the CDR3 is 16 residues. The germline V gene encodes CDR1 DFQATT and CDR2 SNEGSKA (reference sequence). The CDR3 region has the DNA TGCAGTGCTAACCCTCCGGGACAGGGGGCTGGAGATACGCAGTATTTT. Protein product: CSANPPGQGAGDTQYF.

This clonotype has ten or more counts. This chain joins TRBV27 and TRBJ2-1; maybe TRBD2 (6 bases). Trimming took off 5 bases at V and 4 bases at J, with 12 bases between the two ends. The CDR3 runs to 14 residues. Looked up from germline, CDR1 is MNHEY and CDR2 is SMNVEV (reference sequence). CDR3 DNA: TGTGCCAGCAGTCTACGACGGGAGTACAATGAGCAGTTCTTC. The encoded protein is CASSLRREYNEQFF.

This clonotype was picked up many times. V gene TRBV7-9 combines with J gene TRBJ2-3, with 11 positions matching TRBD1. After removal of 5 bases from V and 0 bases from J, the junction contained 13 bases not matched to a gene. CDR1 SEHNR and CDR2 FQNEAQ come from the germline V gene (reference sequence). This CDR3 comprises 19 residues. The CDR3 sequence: CASSAPDRGRRGSTDTQYF. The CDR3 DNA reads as TGTGCCAGCAGCGCCCCGGACAGGGGGCGCCGGGGGAGCACAGATACGCAGTATTTT.